The 17 T cell receptor beta chains in this list originate from one sample, sequenced in a study of T-cell reconstitution after alpha-beta-depleted transplantation in children. Unique molecular identifiers were built into the TCRbeta library. From the PCR reads, TCRdb called clonotypes with MiXCR, one entry per CDR3 protein. The profile covers 300,000 or so distinct CDR3 sequences, with approximately 20% appearing a single time and 9.5% to 12% taken by the ten largest. Sequenced here: PBMCs, mostly from graft donor cells, sampled 180 days after TCRalphabeta/CD19-depleted stem cell transplant. The receptor set was obtained from a male patient aged 10-17 years who had a stem cell transplant for acute lymphoblastic leukemia, so the T cells may come from the graft donor.

Only a few counts were recorded for this clonotype. The V gene is TRBV5-1, the J gene TRBJ2-1; 11 nucleotides line up with TRBD2. CDR3 length: 15 residues. The germline gives CDR1 SGHRS, CDR2 YFSETQ. With V trimmed by 4 bases and J by 6 bases, 6 bases remained unmatched. The CDR3 protein is CASSIVAGGPNEQFF. The CDR3 DNA reads as TGCGCCAGCAGCATCGTAGCGGGAGGGCCCAATGAGCAGTTCTTC. Supplemented by reference TRBV5-1 and TRBJ2-1, the full variable domain reads KAGVTQTPRYLIKTRGQQVTLSCSPISGHRSVSWYQQTPGQGLQFLFEYFSETQRNKGNFPGRFSGRQFSNSRSEMNVSTLELGDSALYLCASSIVAGGPNEQFFGPGTRLTVL.

This clonotype has only a few counts. This chain links TRBV20-1 with TRBJ2-7; D is possibly TRBD1 (6 bases). Germline values: CDR1 DFQATT, CDR2 SNEGSKA (reference sequence). Trimming removed 3 bases at V and 3 bases at J, with 15 bases between. CDR3 length: 14 residues. Written as DNA, the CDR3 is TGCAGTGCTAGGTCCCCCAGGGGTCACTACGAGCAGTACTTC. Its protein product is CSARSPRGHYEQYF.

This clonotype was picked up a small number of times. The chain combines TRBV12-3 or TRBV12-4 with TRBJ2-5, with a possible D match to TRBD2 (5 bases). This CDR3 contains 14 residues. The ends were cut back, 6 bases at V and 5 bases at J, with 16 bases in the middle. CDR3 sequence (DNA): TGTGCCAGCAGGGGAGCCTTCCTGGGGGAGACCCAGTACTTC. It is translated as CASRGAFLGETQYF.

J is TRBJ1-2 and V is TRBV29-1; unclear D gene. Per germline, CDR1 SQVTM and CDR2 ANQGSEA. Deletions cut 0 bases from V and 3 bases from J, with 11 bases between. The CDR3 covers 14 residues. This chain's CDR3 is CSVEDRQVHYGYTF. As DNA, the CDR3 is TGCAGCGTTGAAGATCGGCAGGTCCACTATGGCTACACCTTC.

The sample holds a few counts of this clonotype. This rearrangement joins TRBV28 to TRBJ1-1; possible D gene TRBD1, 5 bases. In germline, CDR1 is MDHEN, CDR2 SYDVKM. The V gene lost 1 base and the J gene lost 4 bases, with 13 bases spanning the gap. The CDR3 covers 15 residues. CDR3 nucleotide sequence: TGTGCCAGCAGTTTATTACCGGGGCTCCGCACTGAAGCTTTCTTT. This gives the protein CASSLLPGLRTEAFF. Supplemented by reference TRBV28 and TRBJ1-1, the full variable domain reads DVKVTQSSRYLVKRTGEKVFLECVQDMDHENMFWYRQDPGLGLRLIYFSYDVKMKEKGDIPEGYSVSREKKERFSLILESASTNQTSMYLCASSLLPGLRTEAFFGQGTRLTVV.

V gene TRBV12-3 or TRBV12-4 combines with J gene TRBJ2-3; 8 bases fit TRBD2. The CDR3 length is 17 residues. V shed 5 bases and J 4 bases; nucleotides not matched to a gene: 14. DNA of the CDR3: TGTGCCAGCAGTGAGGGGGGATGGCGGGAGGTACCAGATACGCAGTATTTT. This codes for CASSEGGWREVPDTQYF.

This clonotype was recorded once. V usage is TRBV12-3 or TRBV12-4 and J usage is TRBJ2-3, with TRBD2 matching over 10 bases. This CDR3 contains 14 residues. The ends lost 3 bases at V and 11 bases at J; junction bases unmatched: 8. The CDR3 sequence is CASSFSQREGGQYF. The CDR3 nucleotides are TGTGCCAGCAGTTTCTCACAGCGGGAGGGCGGGCAGTATTTT.

This clonotype was detected only a few times. The gene calls are TRBV6-2 or TRBV6-3 and TRBJ2-7, with no clear D. Deletions cut 7 bases from V and 3 bases from J, with 10 bases between. Germline CDR1 is MNHEY and CDR2 is SVGEGT. This CDR3 contains 12 residues. In DNA, the CDR3 is TGTGCCAGCAAGGGCCCCCGCTACGAGCAGTACTTC. Translation gives CASKGPRYEQYF.

This sequence joins TRBV4-1 and TRBJ2-1, with 8 nucleotides matching TRBD2. Losses at the gene ends were 3 bases for V and 4 bases for J; bases not matched to a gene: 17. CDR1 and CDR2 from the germline V gene are MGHRA and YSYEKL. The CDR3 spans 19 residues. CDR3 loop: CASSHQKGLGTRAYNEQFF. The CDR3 DNA sequence: TGCGCCAGCAGCCACCAGAAAGGCCTAGGGACTAGAGCTTACAATGAGCAGTTCTTC.

The sample holds many counts of this clonotype. The chain joins TRBV5-1 to TRBJ2-1, with 8 bases aligning to TRBD1. The germline gives CDR1 SGHRS, CDR2 YFSETQ. V gave up 3 bases and J gave up 6 bases; unmatched junction bases: 8. There are 15 residues in the CDR3. CDR3 protein: CASSSYQGARNEQFF. The CDR3 region has the DNA TGCGCCAGCAGCTCCTACCAGGGGGCGCGCAATGAGCAGTTCTTC. Full variable domain (outside the CDR3, taken from reference TRBV5-1 and TRBJ2-1): KAGVTQTPRYLIKTRGQQVTLSCSPISGHRSVSWYQQTPGQGLQFLFEYFSETQRNKGNFPGRFSGRQFSNSRSEMNVSTLELGDSALYLCASSSYQGARNEQFFGPGTRLTVL.

V and J are TRBV11-1 and TRBJ1-2; 8 positions match TRBD1. V shed 6 bases, J shed 6 bases, and the junction held 9 bases outside the gene matches. This CDR3 has 14 amino acids. Per germline, CDR1 SGHAT and CDR2 FQDESV (reference sequence). As DNA, the CDR3 is TGTGCCAGCAGACCCAGGGACAGGATGGATGGCTACACCTTC. Protein: CASRPRDRMDGYTF.

The table lists this clonotype with a few counts. The gene calls are TRBV9 and TRBJ2-1; no reliable D call. Germline V lookup: CDR1 SGDLS, CDR2 YYNGEE. The V end was cut by 0 bases, the J end by 5 bases, with 9 bases between. The CDR3 has 14 residues. CDR3 sequence reads: CASSVETPNNEQFF. In DNA form, the CDR3 reads TGTGCCAGCAGCGTAGAAACTCCTAACAATGAGCAGTTCTTC.

V usage is TRBV7-8 and J usage is TRBJ1-1, with unresolved D. Germline V gene sequence: CDR1 SGHVS, CDR2 FQNEAQ. The CDR3 is 11 amino acids. Trimming left V 4 bases short and J 4 bases short, with 4 bases between. The CDR3 DNA reads TGTGCCAGCAGCTCCGTCACTGAAGCTTTCTTT. It codes for CASSSVTEAFF.

In this sample, this clonotype turned up a few times. J is TRBJ2-2 and V is TRBV7-8, with TRBD2 identical over 12 bases. The length of the CDR3 is 15 residues. V trimming: 7 bases; J trimming: 6 bases; junction bases outside the gene matches: 6. The germline gives CDR1 SGHVS, CDR2 FQNEAQ. CDR3: CASIRLAGVAGELFF. The CDR3 nucleotides read TGTGCCAGCATCCGACTAGCGGGAGTGGCCGGGGAGCTGTTTTTT. Supplemented by reference TRBV7-8 and TRBJ2-2, the full variable domain reads GAGVSQSPRYKVAKRGQDVALRCDPISGHVSLFWYQQALGQGPEFLTYFQNEAQLDKSGLPSDRFFAERPEGSVSTLKIQRTQQEDSAVYLCASIRLAGVAGELFFGEGSRLTVL.

This clonotype occurred a few times. This chain links TRBV29-1 with TRBJ1-5; no definite D call. The CDR3 has 13 amino acids. Germline CDR1 reads SQVTM; CDR2 reads ANQGSEA. The ends were cut back, 4 bases at V and 4 bases at J, with 11 bases in the middle. CDR3 amino acids: CSVAQGLNQPQHF. The DNA for the CDR3 is TGCAGCGTTGCCCAAGGCCTAAATCAGCCCCAGCATTTT. The full variable domain, completed using reference TRBV29-1 and TRBJ1-5, is SAVISQKPSRDICQRGTSLTIQCQVDSQVTMMFWYRQQPGQSLTLIATANQGSEATYESGFVIDKFPISRPNLTFSTLTVSNMSPEDSSIYLCSVAQGLNQPQHFGDGTRLSIL.

The chain links TRBV11-2 to TRBJ2-7; D may be TRBD1 or TRBD2 (5 bases each). The CDR3 is made up of 12 amino acids. CDR1 and CDR2 from the germline V gene are SGHAT and FQNNGV. Trimming removed 8 bases from V and 0 bases from J, with 8 bases in between. CDR3 in DNA: TGTGCCAGCTTTGGGGGCTCCTACGAGCAGTACTTC. Translating it yields CASFGGSYEQYF.

The chain employs TRBV12-3 or TRBV12-4 and TRBJ2-5; D is ambiguous. Trimming removed 6 bases at V and 0 bases at J, with 14 bases between. The CDR3 runs to 15 residues. Written as DNA, the CDR3 is TGTGCCAGCAGCCCACACTCCCTCGACCAAGAGACCCAGTACTTC. Its protein is CASSPHSLDQETQYF.